This TCR beta chain appears in the sequencing data of a study of identical twins. Study-wide points: Models underestimated how often monozygotic twins shared out-of-frame TCR alpha.

A single record per CDR3 protein comes from TCRdb applying MiXCR to the 5' RACE reads. This sample has roughly 200,000 distinct CDR3 sequences, with 7.5% found just once. This clonotype occurred a few times. Its specificity is unknown. Trimming at V came to 5 bases and at J to 3 bases, leaving 16 bases not matched to a gene. The CDR3 consists of 17 residues. Germline V gene sequence: CDR1 MNHEY, CDR2 SMNVEV (reference sequence). Every one of the donors was a healthy Caucasian. The same data also contributed to another study, on yellow fever vaccine responses in identical twins.

Sample: memory (CD45RO+) T cells sorted from blood. The chain has TRBV27 and TRBJ2-7; 7 bases are a match to TRBD1. The sequence came from a woman under 30 in good health. As DNA, the CDR3 is TGTGCCAGCAGTCTTACAGGGCAGGGGGTATACGTCTACGAGCAGTACTTC. Protein sequence: CASSLTGQGVYVYEQYF.